This T cell receptor (beta chain) derives from a study of blood T cell repertoires in COVID-19. Using immunoSEQ multiplex PCR, the repertoire was profiled, and TCRdb retains in-frame clones only, with some absent. The data contain 370,000 or so clones, about 87% of them singletons. V was trimmed by 4 bases and J by 1 base, leaving 11 bases between them. This CDR3 is 15 amino acids long. The V gene's germline CDR1 is SGHTS and CDR2 YDEGEE. Grouping used clinical history reported by participants in a survey and questionnaire. The chain carries TRBV5-8 and TRBJ2-2, with D possibly TRBD1 on 5 matching bases. This receptor was identified in a man aged 30 to 39 who had recovered from COVID-19. Sequencing was carried out using PBMCs or T cells enriched from blood (not recorded which). The CDR3: CASSPWTLNTGELFF. The DNA of the CDR3 is TGTGCCAGCAGCCCCTGGACACTGAACACCGGGGAGCTGTTTTTT.